This TCR beta chain was obtained from a study of blood T cell repertoires in COVID-19. Study-wide context: There were acute and convalescent COVID-19 samples, and they came from the United States, Italy and Spain. Sources were T cells, B-cell-depleted T cells, or PBMCs; the material itself was cDNA or gDNA.

As processed by the authors: Nucleated cell number was recorded as an estimate derived from reference gene primer amplification. Here immunoSEQ multiplex PCR was the method, and the copy in TCRdb shows in-frame clones only, minus some. The D gene and trimming were derived from the DNA, and the V and J assignments and clone size from that table. The data show tens of thousands of clones, with 82% seen just once and roughly 4% held by the top ten. Per germline, CDR1 SGHRS and CDR2 YFSETQ. V lost 4 bases and J 5 bases, leaving 9 bases between the germline ends. This CDR3 has 12 amino acids. J is TRBJ1-2 and V is TRBV5-1; TRBD1 might be the D (6 bases). Sequenced sample: peripheral blood. This receptor was obtained from a woman aged 60-75 years with acute or convalescent COVID-19. CDR3 DNA sequence: TGCGCCAGCAGCCGGGACAATTATGGCTACACCTTC. It translates to CASSRDNYGYTF. The whole variable domain, filled in from reference TRBV5-1 and TRBJ1-2, reads KAGVTQTPRYLIKTRGQQVTLSCSPISGHRSVSWYQQTPGQGLQFLFEYFSETQRNKGNFPGRFSGRQFSNSRSEMNVSTLELGDSALYLCASSRDNYGYTFGSGTRLTVV.